A selection of T cell receptor beta chains follows, all from one sample in a study of blood T cell repertoires in COVID-19. The data were produced by immunoSEQ multiplex PCR, yet TCRdb's version contains in-frame clones alone and is incomplete. The sample carries some 200,000 clones, about 83% recorded once. The sample taken for sequencing was PBMCs or T cells enriched from blood (not recorded which). The receptors come from a woman aged 45-60 years who had been exposed to COVID-19. CDR3s include the opening cysteine and the closing phenylalanine or tryptophan. Fields, in order: D gene, V gene, clone size, J gene, CDR3 DNA, CDR3 protein. The D gene is left open where the match is weak. The listing skips clone size in some rows; elsewhere it reads once, few, many or a size class.

TRBD1	TRBV28	-	TRBJ1-1	TGTGCCAGCAGGCCCACAGGGGCCACTGAAGCTTTCTTT	CASRPTGATEAFF
TRBD1	TRBV25-1	-	TRBJ1-1	TGTGCCAGCACAGGACAGGGGATCACTGAAGCTTTCTTT	CASTGQGITEAFF
-	TRBV7-9	-	TRBJ1-4	TGTGCCAGCAGCTTAGGGAGGGTAGCTAATGAAAAACTGTTTTTT	CASSLGRVANEKLFF
-	TRBV2	-	TRBJ2-2	TGTGCCAGCAGAGAGGACACCGGGGAGCTGTTTTTT	CASREDTGELFF
-	TRBV7-6	-	TRBJ2-2	TGTGCCAGCAGCTTAGAGGCGGCCGGGGAGCTGTTTTTT	CASSLEAAGELFF
-	TRBV11-2	many	TRBJ1-6	TGTGCCAGCAGCTTAGGCGGTAACAATTCACCCCTCCACTTT	CASSLGGNNSPLHF
TRBD1	TRBV5-6	-	TRBJ1-3	TGTGCCAGCAGGCAGACAGGGGGGTCTGGAAACACCATATATTTT	CASRQTGGSGNTIYF
TRBD1	TRBV13	-	TRBJ2-3	TGTGCCAGCAGCAACAGGGGGAGCGCAGATACGCAGTATTTT	CASSNRGSADTQYF
TRBD1	TRBV18	few	TRBJ1-2	TGTGCCAGCTCACCCCGAAGGACAGGGGGCAACTATGGCTACACCTTC	CASSPRRTGGNYGYTF
-	TRBV4-2	-	TRBJ1-3	TGTGCCAGCAGCCAAGGTGGGGCTCTGGGAAACACCATATATTTT	CASSQGGALGNTIYF
-	TRBV11-2	-	TRBJ1-1	TGTGCCAGCAGCTTATTGGCGGGGAACACTGAAGCTTTCTTT	CASSLLAGNTEAFF
TRBD1	TRBV2	-	TRBJ1-2	TGTGCCAGCGGGACAGGTAGAAACTATGGCTACACCTTC	CASGTGRNYGYTF
TRBD1	TRBV28	-	TRBJ2-4	TGTGCCAGCAGTTTAGGGACAGTAAACATTCAGTACTTC	CASSLGTVNIQYF
-	TRBV19	-	TRBJ1-4	TGTGCCAGTAGTATTCGGCTGGTCAGGGATGAAAAACTGTTTTTT	CASSIRLVRDEKLFF
-	TRBV28	-	TRBJ2-2	TGTGCCAGCAGCCCTTTGTGGGCGGGGGAGCTGTTTTTT	CASSPLWAGELFF
-	TRBV10-2	-	TRBJ1-2	TGCGCCAGCAGTGACGGGGTTAAGGTTGGCTACACCTTC	CASSDGVKVGYTF